Listed below are T cell receptor beta chains from one sample, sequenced in a study of sequential checkpoint blockade in melanoma. Profiled with immunoSEQ multiplex PCR; TCRdb holds only in-frame clones, not every one. The profile covers 25,000 to 35,000 clones, with about 83% appearing a single time and about a sixth taken by the ten largest. The sample in question was CD8+ T cells sorted from blood (inferred from file names), obtained from a patient given nivolumab and ipilimumab in sequence. These TCRs come from a human donor with melanoma. Both conserved end residues are part of each CDR3. Each record gives: V gene, J gene, CDR3 protein.

TRBV7-8,TRBJ2-1,CASSLGMGARREAPNEQFF
TRBV9,TRBJ1-1,CASSEPDPGEAFF
TRBV9,TRBJ1-1,CASSTSSGGAFF
TRBV10-3,TRBJ1-1,CAIQGGGVNTEAFF
TRBV29-1,TRBJ2-7,CSVEVSGSYEQYF
TRBV6-1,TRBJ1-2,CASSYKTGYGYTF
TRBV9,TRBJ2-7,CASSVAGGGQGYEQYF
TRBV4-3,TRBJ2-6,CASSQIRDSGANVLTF
TRBV6-5,TRBJ2-3,CASSYGSDTQYF
TRBV7-9,TRBJ2-3,CASSLMEGDTQYF
TRBV9,TRBJ2-3,CASSVGGTRDTQYF
TRBV10-3,TRBJ1-1,CAISEGGRGNTEAFF
TRBV7-3,TRBJ2-1,CASSLDSGSYEQFF
TRBV13,TRBJ2-2,CARAGGTGELFF
TRBV30,TRBJ2-7,CAWSWEGEGYEQYF
TRBV4-3,TRBJ1-1,CASSQDVTGVRGTEAFF
TRBV7-9,TRBJ1-2,CASDAGQGANYGYTF
TRBV5-8,TRBJ2-7,CASSETGQAYEQYF
TRBV4-1,TRBJ1-2,CASSPPERGYYGYTF
TRBV20-1,TRBJ1-2,CSARGPYTF
TRBV10-1,TRBJ1-1,CASCRGPRAEAFF
TRBV4-2,TRBJ1-5,CASSQDGLQGGNQPQHF
TRBV27,TRBJ1-1,CASSLRGATEAFF
TRBV4-1,TRBJ2-1,CASSPSLYNEQFF
TRBV5-6,TRBJ2-1,CASSPWTMGEQFF
TRBV9,TRBJ2-1,CASSVNGGRNEQFF
TRBV5-1,TRBJ2-3,CASSTRDRSTDTQYF
TRBV27,TRBJ2-1,CASRPLEYNEQFF
TRBV29-1,TRBJ2-7,CSVEVLAEPYEQYF
TRBV19,TRBJ2-7,CASSMAGGIYEQYF
TRBV29-1,TRBJ2-5,CSVAPSGQETQYF
TRBV27,TRBJ2-3,CASSKPPGYRATDTQYF
TRBV7-9,TRBJ2-3,CASSTGLAATDTQYF
TRBV5-6,TRBJ2-1,CASSFSLRGNEQFF
TRBV6-1,TRBJ1-4,CASSEALLALGVDEKLFF
TRBV9,TRBJ2-5,CASSESGTSPETQYF
TRBV4-1,TRBJ2-3,CASSQVPTGTDTQYF
TRBV18,TRBJ2-6,CASSLFRGSSTRAGANVLTF
TRBV5-4,TRBJ2-7,CASARDSTYEQYF
TRBV4-3,TRBJ2-2,CASSQEWLAIGGELFF
TRBV7-3,TRBJ2-7,CASSSAGGRDEQYF
TRBV4-3,TRBJ2-1,CASSQGGQGNYNEQFF
TRBV5-1,TRBJ2-1,CASSLDLYNEQFF
TRBV10-3,TRBJ1-1,CAIRDRAYTEAFF
TRBV9,TRBJ1-1,CASSVATDTPNTEAFF
TRBV6-4,TRBJ2-1,CASSEESAGGFEQFF
TRBV6-1,TRBJ2-2,CASSPSTGELFF
TRBV4-3,TRBJ2-7,CASSQGTSGTYEQYF
TRBV7-4,TRBJ1-5,CASSSRDQPQHF
TRBV7-9,TRBJ2-7,CATLAGGAQVYEQYF
TRBV5-4,TRBJ2-7,CAYSLRDRPYEQYF
TRBV10-3,TRBJ1-1,CAITSPGLSTEAFF
TRBV20-1,TRBJ2-1,CSARSGDEQFF
TRBV4-3,TRBJ1-1,CASSQVPTGGDTEAFF
TRBV30,TRBJ1-5,CAWNRYSNQPQHF
TRBV2,TRBJ2-3,CATRTGTDTQYF